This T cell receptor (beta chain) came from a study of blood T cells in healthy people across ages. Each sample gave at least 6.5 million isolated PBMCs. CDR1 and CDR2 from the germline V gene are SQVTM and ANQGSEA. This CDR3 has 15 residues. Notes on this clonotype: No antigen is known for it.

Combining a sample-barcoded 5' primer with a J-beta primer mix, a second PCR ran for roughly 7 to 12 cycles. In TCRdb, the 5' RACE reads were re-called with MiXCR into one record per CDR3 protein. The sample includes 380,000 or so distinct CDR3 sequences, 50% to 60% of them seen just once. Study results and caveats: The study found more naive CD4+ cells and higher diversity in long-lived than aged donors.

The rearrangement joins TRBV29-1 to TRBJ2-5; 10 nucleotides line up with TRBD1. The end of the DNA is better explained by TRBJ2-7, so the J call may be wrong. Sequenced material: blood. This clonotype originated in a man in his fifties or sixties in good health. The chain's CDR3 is CSATLPGQGLGEQYF. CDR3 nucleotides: TGCAGCGCCACACTCCCGGGACAGGGGCTCGGCGAGCAGTACTTC.